These T cell receptor beta chains were read from a single sample in a study of cytomegalovirus exposure and HLA in healthy donors. Sequencing used immunoSEQ multiplex PCR; TCRdb keeps in-frame clones, though not all of them. The sample lists about 130,000 clones, around 80% occurring once. The specimen sequenced was PBMCs. These receptors were obtained from a man aged 25-45 years in good health. Each CDR3 is given with its conserved first and last residue. D genes are given only for firm matches. The listing skips clone size in some rows; elsewhere it reads once, few, many or a size class.

v_call: TRBV7-9
j_call: TRBJ2-7
clone_size: many
d_call: TRBD1
cdr3_nt: TGTGCCAGCAGCTTAGGGACAGGGGAGGTCCACGAGCAGTACTTC
cdr3_aa: CASSLGTGEVHEQYF

v_call: TRBV15
j_call: TRBJ1-3
clone_size: NA
d_call: NA
cdr3_nt: TGTGCCACCAGCAGAGATCGCAGGGGAGTTGGAAACACCATATATTTT
cdr3_aa: CATSRDRRGVGNTIYF

v_call: TRBV6-6
j_call: TRBJ2-1
clone_size: NA
d_call: TRBD2
cdr3_nt: TGTGCCAGCACCCTAGCGGGGAACCTCCGTGAGCAGTTCTTC
cdr3_aa: CASTLAGNLREQFF

v_call: TRBV5-8
j_call: TRBJ2-5
clone_size: NA
d_call: TRBD1
cdr3_nt: TGTGCCAGCAACGACAGGGAGGAGACCCAGTACTTC
cdr3_aa: CASNDREETQYF

v_call: TRBV19
j_call: TRBJ1-2
clone_size: NA
d_call: NA
cdr3_nt: TGTGCCAGTAAAAGACAGGAAGTGTATGGCTACACCTTC
cdr3_aa: CASKRQEVYGYTF

v_call: TRBV13
j_call: TRBJ1-5
clone_size: NA
d_call: NA
cdr3_nt: TGTGCCAGCAGCACACTAGGACCGCAAGGAGGGAGCAATCAGCCCCAGCATTTT
cdr3_aa: CASSTLGPQGGSNQPQHF

v_call: TRBV28
j_call: TRBJ2-3
clone_size: NA
d_call: NA
cdr3_nt: TGTGCCAGCAGCTCTACCACAGATACGCAGTATTTT
cdr3_aa: CASSSTTDTQYF

v_call: TRBV29-1
j_call: TRBJ2-3
clone_size: NA
d_call: NA
cdr3_nt: TGCAGCGTTGAAGAAACTAGCACAGATACGCAGTATTTT
cdr3_aa: CSVEETSTDTQYF

v_call: TRBV7-3
j_call: TRBJ1-1
clone_size: NA
d_call: NA
cdr3_nt: TGTGCCAGCAGCACCCACGGTGACACTGAAGCTTTCTTT
cdr3_aa: CASSTHGDTEAFF

v_call: TRBV30
j_call: TRBJ2-5
clone_size: NA
d_call: NA
cdr3_nt: TGTGCCTGGAGTCAGGGCCTACAAGAGACCCAGTACTTC
cdr3_aa: CAWSQGLQETQYF

v_call: TRBV7-2
j_call: TRBJ1-5
clone_size: NA
d_call: TRBD1
cdr3_nt: TGTGCCAGCAGCTTTCAGGGGGAACAGCCCCAGCATTTT
cdr3_aa: CASSFQGEQPQHF

v_call: TRBV11-2
j_call: TRBJ2-7
clone_size: once
d_call: TRBD2
cdr3_nt: TGTGCCAGCAGACGACCGGGACTAGCGGGTTCCTACGAGCAGTACTTC
cdr3_aa: CASRRPGLAGSYEQYF

v_call: TRBV28
j_call: TRBJ1-1
clone_size: NA
d_call: TRBD1
cdr3_nt: TGTGCCAGCAGTTTTTCCCGGACAGGGACCACTGAAGCTTTCTTT
cdr3_aa: CASSFSRTGTTEAFF

v_call: TRBV15
j_call: TRBJ2-7
clone_size: NA
d_call: NA
cdr3_nt: TGTGCCACCGGGGCAGGCTACTACGAGCAGTACTTC
cdr3_aa: CATGAGYYEQYF

v_call: TRBV9
j_call: TRBJ2-7
clone_size: NA
d_call: NA
cdr3_nt: TGTGCCAGCAGCGTAGGGGGGACACCCTCCTACGAGCAGTACTTC
cdr3_aa: CASSVGGTPSYEQYF

v_call: TRBV18
j_call: TRBJ2-3
clone_size: NA
d_call: TRBD1
cdr3_nt: TGTGCCAGCTCACCAGGGGGACAGGGAGCAGATACGCAGTATTTT
cdr3_aa: CASSPGGQGADTQYF

v_call: TRBV5-1
j_call: TRBJ1-1
clone_size: NA
d_call: NA
cdr3_nt: TGCGCCAGCAGCTTGGGGAGGGCCACTGAAGCTTTCTTT
cdr3_aa: CASSLGRATEAFF

v_call: TRBV7-9
j_call: TRBJ2-2
clone_size: NA
d_call: NA
cdr3_nt: TGTGCCAGCAGCTTACTCGGGGAGCTGTTTTTT
cdr3_aa: CASSLLGELFF

v_call: TRBV5-6
j_call: TRBJ1-1
clone_size: NA
d_call: TRBD1
cdr3_nt: TGTGCCAGCAGCTTGGATAGGGGGCGGGTGAACACTGAAGCTTTCTTT
cdr3_aa: CASSLDRGRVNTEAFF

v_call: TRBV2
j_call: TRBJ2-1
clone_size: NA
d_call: NA
cdr3_nt: TGTGCCAGCAGGAGAAAACCGGGCTCCTACAATGAGCAGTTCTTC
cdr3_aa: CASRRKPGSYNEQFF

v_call: TRBV10-3
j_call: TRBJ2-7
clone_size: NA
d_call: NA
cdr3_nt: TGTGCCATCAGTGGGACTATTTCCTACGAGCAGTACTTC
cdr3_aa: CAISGTISYEQYF

v_call: TRBV28
j_call: TRBJ2-2
clone_size: NA
d_call: TRBD2
cdr3_nt: TGTGCCAGCAGCCCCCGGACTAGCGGGGCCGGGGAGCTGTTTTTT
cdr3_aa: CASSPRTSGAGELFF

v_call: TRBV30
j_call: TRBJ1-1
clone_size: NA
d_call: NA
cdr3_nt: TGTGCCTGGAAGATGCTTGACAGGGAAGCTTTCTTT
cdr3_aa: CAWKMLDREAFF